One and the same sample provided the 6 T cell receptor beta chains below, sequenced in a study of monozygotic twins with inflammatory bowel disease (dated by TCRdb to about 2019). The receptor library was made with 5' RACE. Instrument on record: Illumina HiSeq 2500. Based on TCRdb reprocessing of the reads, there is one entry per CDR3 protein sequence, and DNA is missing. The sample's records list more than 300,000 distinct CDR3 sequences. The ten largest clones represent roughly 5.8% of the sample. Sequenced: blood. The receptors were gathered from a human donor with ulcerative colitis or Crohn's disease, or a healthy co-twin of an affected twin (not recorded which).

This rearrangement joins TRBV6-1 to TRBJ2-3. Germline V lookup: CDR1 MNHNS, CDR2 SASEGT. This CDR3 is built from 15 residues. The CDR3 reads CASSEARYSTDTQYF.

The CDR3 sequence is CASAPGTSGTPGTDTQYF. The chain recombines TRBV12-5 with TRBJ2-3; the D call of TRBD2 rests on TCRdb alone, since no DNA is present to check it. This CDR3 comprises 18 residues. CDR1 is LGHNT, CDR2 FRNRAP, per germline.

This chain links TRBV24-1 with TRBJ2-1; TCRdb names TRBD1, which stays unverified in the absence of DNA. Germline V lookup: CDR1 KGHDR, CDR2 SFDVKD. The CDR3 consists of 16 residues. Here the CDR3 reads CATSRTTGAHRNEQFF.

The rearrangement joins TRBV5-1 to TRBJ2-7; as DNA is missing, the TRBD1 call by TCRdb cannot be tested. This CDR3 is built from 13 residues. Germline loops: CDR1 SGHRS, CDR2 YFSETQ. This chain's CDR3 is CASSSTGWDEQYF.

The rearrangement joins TRBV20-1 to TRBJ2-6. Germline V gives CDR1 DFQATT, CDR2 SNEGSKA (reference sequence). CDR3 length: 14 residues. The CDR3 sequence: CSASVGLGANVLTF.

The rearrangement joins TRBV30 to TRBJ2-5. The CDR3 loop spans 13 amino acids. Germline loops: CDR1 GTSNPN, CDR2 SVGIG (reference sequence). CDR3 in amino acids: CAWSVRTWGTQYF.